This entry is about one T cell receptor (beta chain). What it binds is not known. Separate cDNA molecules each had unique molecular identifiers attached to them. TCRdb reanalysed the 5' RACE reads using MiXCR and keeps one entry per CDR3 protein. The sample carries tens of thousands of distinct CDR3 sequences, 7% to 9.5% recorded once. The source of the sample is a study of early T cells in non-severe SARS-CoV-2 infection. As for the study in general: Bulk RNA from unsorted whole blood was sequenced; chains were unpaired. Broader study findings: VDJdb matching, biased toward anti-spike CD8 responses, missed private and CD4 specificities.

The germline V gene encodes CDR1 MNHNY and CDR2 SVGAGI (reference sequence). Trimming stripped 0 bases from V and 3 bases from J, with 12 bases between. The CDR3 length is 16 residues. V is TRBV6-6 and J is TRBJ1-3; D not certain. The sample here was whole blood, taken at baseline. This sequence was found in an adult who was a healthcare worker with PCR-confirmed SARS-CoV-2 infection or an uninfected control (not recorded which). CDR3: CASSYSPPGHGNTIYF. The CDR3 region has the DNA TGTGCCAGCAGTTACTCCCCACCTGGGCATGGAAACACCATATATTTT.